This paragraph reports one T cell receptor beta chain. V dropped 1 base and J dropped 6 bases, with 19 bases sitting between them. The CDR3 has 18 amino acids. Germline V lookup: CDR1 LGHNA, CDR2 YSLEER. Fresh-frozen tumor tissue and more than two years of survival data were available for all. Input was around 2.1 ug genomic DNA, or all available if less. TCRdb's copy holds only in-frame clones and misses some; the assay was immunoSEQ multiplex PCR. This sample has about 49,000 clones, with roughly 85% found just once. This specimen belongs to a study of glioma-infiltrating T cells after dendritic cell vaccination.

This receptor was taken from a human donor with glioblastoma. The source material was blood, sampled before dendritic cell vaccination. The chain employs TRBV4-3 and TRBJ1-6; no firm D call. CDR3 DNA sequence: TGCGCCAGCAGCCAAGGAATCCAGGCTACTCTTTCTAATTCACCCCTCCACTTT. The encoded protein is CASSQGIQATLSNSPLHF.